This entry is about one T cell receptor (beta chain). V gave up 4 bases and J gave up 4 bases; unmatched junction bases: 8. Germline V lookup: CDR1 SGHTA, CDR2 FQGNSA. The CDR3 is 17 residues long. The data were obtained in a study of cytomegalovirus exposure and HLA in healthy donors. The donors formed part of the roughly 120-subject validation cohort, distinct from the roughly 600-subject first cohort. This table comes from immunoSEQ multiplex PCR, and its TCRdb copy is limited to in-frame clones, with some not included. This table has more than 85,000 clones, approximately 94% appearing once. The rearrangement links TRBV7-2 to TRBJ2-3, with 13 bases fitting TRBD2. The sequenced sample consisted of PBMCs. The clonotype originates from a woman in her 30s in good health and CMV-seropositive. This CDR3 reads CASSSGTSGIRSDTQYF. CDR3 coding DNA: TGTGCCAGCAGCTCAGGGACTAGCGGGATACGTTCAGATACGCAGTATTTT.